This T cell receptor beta chain was observed in a study of regulatory T cells in long-lasting Graves disease. CDR1 and CDR2 from the germline V gene are SNHLY and FYNNEI. V lost 4 bases and J lost 5; bases outside the gene matches: 4. This CDR3 region has 13 residues. Investigators prepared the TCR beta libraries by applying iRepertoire HTBI primers and Arm-PCR of CDR3 regions. One entry per CDR3 protein results from TCRdb running MiXCR on the multiplex PCR reads. The sample shows 400,000 to 500,000 distinct CDR3 sequences, 16% of them seen only once. This clonotype was found many times. Its target is unknown. The study, taken as a whole, reports: Because few samples were included, accuracy may have been lower. Persistent-disease Graves' patients showed less TCR diversity than new cases.

Time point: newly diagnosed GD, antithyroid drugs for less than 3 months. Isolated PBMC RNA provided the starting material for the TCR library. The same data also went into a second study, on T cells in Graves' hyperthyroidism and ophthalmopathy. That source reports: Blood also carried most thyroid clonotypes expanded above 0.001.

The receptor was derived from a woman aged 30 to 39 with Graves disease. The V call is TRBV2, the J call TRBJ1-2, with 7 bases fitting TRBD1. The starting material was peripheral blood mononuclear cells (PBMCs), obtained at new diagnosis, from a patient treated with antithyroid drugs. The CDR3 region is CASSVGTDYGYTF. For the CDR3, the DNA is TGTGCCAGCAGTGTCGGGACAGATTATGGCTACACCTTC.